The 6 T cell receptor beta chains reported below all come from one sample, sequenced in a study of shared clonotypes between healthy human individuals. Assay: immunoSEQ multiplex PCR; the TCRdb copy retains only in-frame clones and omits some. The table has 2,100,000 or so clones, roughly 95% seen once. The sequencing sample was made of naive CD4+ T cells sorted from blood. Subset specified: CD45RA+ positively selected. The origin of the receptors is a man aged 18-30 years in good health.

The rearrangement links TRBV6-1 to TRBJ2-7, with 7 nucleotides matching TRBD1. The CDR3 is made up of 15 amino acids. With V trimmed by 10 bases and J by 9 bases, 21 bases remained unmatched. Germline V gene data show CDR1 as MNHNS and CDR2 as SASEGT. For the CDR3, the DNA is TGTGCCACCATTCCTGAAGGACAGGTCCTTTGGGGGCAGTACTTC. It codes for CATIPEGQVLWGQYF.

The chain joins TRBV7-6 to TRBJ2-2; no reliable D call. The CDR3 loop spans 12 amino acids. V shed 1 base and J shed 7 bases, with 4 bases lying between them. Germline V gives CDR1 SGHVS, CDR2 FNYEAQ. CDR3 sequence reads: CASSLDFGELFF. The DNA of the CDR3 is TGTGCCAGCAGCTTAGATTTCGGGGAGCTGTTTTTT.

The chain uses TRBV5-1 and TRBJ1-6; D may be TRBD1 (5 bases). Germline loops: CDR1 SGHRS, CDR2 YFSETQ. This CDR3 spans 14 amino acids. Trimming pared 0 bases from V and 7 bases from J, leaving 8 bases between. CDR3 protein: CASSLVSGNSPLHF. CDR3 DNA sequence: TGCGCCAGCAGCTTGGTATCAGGGAATTCACCCCTCCACTTT.

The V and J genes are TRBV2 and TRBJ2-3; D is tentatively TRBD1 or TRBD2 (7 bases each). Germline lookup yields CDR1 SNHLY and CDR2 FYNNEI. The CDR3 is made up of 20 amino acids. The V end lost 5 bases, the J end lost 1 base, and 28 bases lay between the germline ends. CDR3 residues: CASSTPTGTIAGAGTDTQYF. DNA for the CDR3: TGTGCCAGCAGTACCCCGACAGGGACGATTGCGGGGGCGGGCACAGATACGCAGTATTTT.

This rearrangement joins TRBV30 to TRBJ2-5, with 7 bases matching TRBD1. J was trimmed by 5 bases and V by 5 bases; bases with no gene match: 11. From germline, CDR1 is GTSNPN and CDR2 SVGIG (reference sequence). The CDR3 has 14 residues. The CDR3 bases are TGTGCCTGGGGAACAGGGGTCTTATTGGAGACCCAGTACTTC. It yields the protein CAWGTGVLLETQYF. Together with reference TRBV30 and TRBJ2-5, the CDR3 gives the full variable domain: SQTIHQWPATLVQPVGSPLSLECTVEGTSNPNLYWYRQAAGRGLQLLFYSVGIGQISSEVPQNLSASRPQDRQFILSSKKLLLSDSGFYLCAWGTGVLLETQYFGPGTRLLVL.

DNA of the CDR3: TGCAGTGCTAGACGGGCCAATGAGCAGTTCTTC. This gives the protein CSARRANEQFF. The chain uses TRBV20-1 and TRBJ2-1, with unresolved D. V was pared by 2 bases and J by 6 bases, with 5 bases between. Germline CDR1 is DFQATT and CDR2 is SNEGSKA (reference sequence). The CDR3 is made up of 11 amino acids.